The 13 T cell receptor beta chains given below trace back to one sample, sequenced in a study of CD8+ T cells in alopecia areata. Following RNA extraction, reverse transcription yielded cDNA that acted as the sequencing template. Sequencing was performed with immunoSEQ multiplex PCR; in TCRdb, only in-frame clones are kept and a portion is missing. Counted here are more than 200,000 clones, about two thirds occurring once; the ten biggest clones make up approximately 1.2%. The sequences come from CD4+ T cells sorted from blood, collected at week 0. The source of these receptors is a human donor with alopecia areata.

V usage is TRBV28 and J usage is TRBJ2-7; TRBD2 matches 10 bases. The CDR3 extends over 15 amino acids. V trimming: 5 bases; J trimming: 7 bases; junction bases outside the gene matches: 11. Germline V gene sequence: CDR1 MDHEN, CDR2 SYDVKM. DNA for the CDR3: TGTGCCAGCAGTAGTTCACTAGCGGGGCATCTGGAGCAGTACTTC. Its translation is CASSSSLAGHLEQYF.

The J gene is TRBJ1-5, the V gene TRBV5-6; D gene unclear. V lost 1 base and J lost 6, with 17 bases in between. Per the germline V gene, CDR1 is SGHDT and CDR2 is YYEEEE. The CDR3 length is 16 residues. The CDR3 coding sequence is TGTGCCAGCAGCTTGTTCGACACCCTGGGAGCTCAGCCCCAGCATTTT. Translation: CASSLFDTLGAQPQHF.

V and J are TRBV11-2 and TRBJ2-7; 10 bases fit TRBD2. V lost 0 bases to trimming and J lost 2 bases; unmatched junction nucleotides: 4. The CDR3 is made up of 16 amino acids. CDR1 is SGHAT, CDR2 FQNNGV, per germline. Here the CDR3 DNA reads TGTGCCAGCAGCTTAGAATTAGCGGGGGGACCCTACGAGCAGTACTTC. This codes for CASSLELAGGPYEQYF.

This chain links TRBV10-3 with TRBJ1-1; 7 nucleotides line up with TRBD1. The junction had 3 bases not matched to a gene; V was cut back by 3 bases and J by 2 bases. This CDR3 has 14 amino acids. Germline V CDR1 and CDR2: ENHRY, SYGVKD. The DNA for the CDR3 is TGTGCCATCAGTGAAAGGGGGCAAAACACTGAAGCTTTCTTT. Translating it yields CAISERGQNTEAFF.

This clone appeared a single time. The chain is built from TRBV10-3 and TRBJ2-7; 7 nucleotides match TRBD1. The CDR3 loop spans 15 amino acids. J lost 11 bases, V lost 3 bases, and 16 bases had no gene match. The germline gives CDR1 ENHRY, CDR2 SYGVKD. The CDR3 is CAISDTGDVMRLEYF. The CDR3 bases are TGTGCCATCAGTGATACAGGGGACGTTATGCGTTTGGAGTACTTC.

The chain couples TRBV29-1 to TRBJ2-5; no reliable D call. Trimming took off 5 bases at V and 4 bases at J, with 11 bases between the two ends. Germline V gene lookup returns CDR1 SQVTM and CDR2 ANQGSEA. The length of the CDR3 is 12 residues. CDR3 loop: CSVFGSTETQYF. CDR3 bases: TGCAGCGTTTTCGGAAGTACAGAGACCCAGTACTTC.

The chain carries TRBV29-1 and TRBJ1-1; no firm D call. CDR3 size: 13 residues. The germline V and J ends were trimmed by 0 bases and 6 bases, with 11 bases remaining between them. Germline CDR1 reads SQVTM; CDR2 reads ANQGSEA. The CDR3 is CSVEERRSAEAFF. In DNA form, the CDR3 reads TGCAGCGTTGAAGAAAGGAGAAGCGCTGAAGCTTTCTTT.

The rearrangement uses TRBV23-1 and TRBJ1-6; D is uncertain. TRBV23-1 qualifies as an ORF whose function is uncertain. The CDR3 has 16 amino acids. Trimming pared 4 bases from V and 8 bases from J, leaving 18 bases between. Here the CDR3 reads CASSRPREWAYSPLHF. In nucleotides, the CDR3 is TGCGCCAGCAGTCGCCCTCGAGAGTGGGCATATTCACCCCTCCACTTT.

The chain joins TRBV5-6 to TRBJ2-2; D not resolved. The CDR3 spans 13 residues. Trimming cost V 3 bases and J 7 bases, with 10 bases left between them. Germline CDR1 is SGHDT and CDR2 is YYEEEE. The CDR3 reads CASSSLRGGELFF. The CDR3 bases are TGTGCCAGCAGCTCCTTGCGTGGCGGGGAGCTGTTTTTT.

This clone showed up just once. This chain connects TRBV30 to TRBJ1-6; no clear D gene. V was pared by 3 bases and J by 6 bases, with 12 bases between. The CDR3 has 14 residues. From germline, CDR1 is GTSNPN and CDR2 SVGIG (reference sequence). The CDR3 region is CAWSLDGANSPLHF. As DNA, the CDR3 is TGTGCCTGGAGCCTGGACGGTGCTAATTCACCCCTCCACTTT.

This chain connects TRBV5-4 to TRBJ1-6; 10 nucleotides agree with TRBD1. With 4 bases clipped from V and 5 bases from J, the junction kept 3 bases outside the gene matches. The germline gives CDR1 SGHNT, CDR2 YYREEE (reference sequence). CDR3 size: 15 residues. DNA of the CDR3: TGTGCCAGCAGCATTGACAGGGGGCATAATTCACCCCTCCACTTT. It encodes CASSIDRGHNSPLHF.

V and J are TRBV29-1 and TRBJ2-3; 11 nucleotides line up with TRBD2. V was pared by 7 bases and J by 4 bases, with 7 bases of the junction left unmatched. Germline CDR1 is SQVTM and CDR2 is ANQGSEA. The CDR3 sequence is 14 residues long. The CDR3 is CSAYLSGGADTQYF. CDR3 DNA: TGCAGCGCCTACCTTAGCGGGGGGGCAGATACGCAGTATTTT.

The V gene is TRBV30, the J gene TRBJ2-5; the match to TRBD2 covers 8 bases. The V gene end was trimmed by 3 bases and the J gene end by 5 bases; junction bases not matched to a gene: 17. Germline loops: CDR1 GTSNPN, CDR2 SVGIG (reference sequence). CDR3 size: 17 residues. CDR3 amino acids: CAWSVGNLAGGRETQYF. DNA for the CDR3: TGTGCCTGGAGCGTAGGAAACCTCGCGGGGGGCCGGGAGACCCAGTACTTC.